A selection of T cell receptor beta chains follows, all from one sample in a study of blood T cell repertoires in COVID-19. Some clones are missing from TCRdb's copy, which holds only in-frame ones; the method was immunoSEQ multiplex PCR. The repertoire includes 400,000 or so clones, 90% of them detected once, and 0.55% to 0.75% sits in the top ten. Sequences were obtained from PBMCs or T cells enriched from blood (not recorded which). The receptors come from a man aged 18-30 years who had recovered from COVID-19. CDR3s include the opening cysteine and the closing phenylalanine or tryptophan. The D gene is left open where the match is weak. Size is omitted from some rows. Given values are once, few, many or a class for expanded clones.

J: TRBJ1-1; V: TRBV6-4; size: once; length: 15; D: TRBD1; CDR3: CATGDRGIMNTEAFF; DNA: TGTGCGACGGGGGACAGGGGGATCATGAACACTGAAGCTTTCTTT
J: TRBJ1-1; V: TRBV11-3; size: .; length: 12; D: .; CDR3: CASSLSGDGAFF; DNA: TGTGCCAGCAGCTTATCAGGGGATGGGGCTTTCTTT
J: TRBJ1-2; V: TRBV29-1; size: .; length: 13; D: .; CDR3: CSVRDHGLNGYTF; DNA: TGCAGCGTGAGGGATCACGGATTAAATGGCTACACCTTC
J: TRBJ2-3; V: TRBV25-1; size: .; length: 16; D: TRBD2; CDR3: CASSDRTSGLTDTQYF; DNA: TGTGCCAGCAGTGATCGGACTAGCGGGTTGACAGATACGCAGTATTTT
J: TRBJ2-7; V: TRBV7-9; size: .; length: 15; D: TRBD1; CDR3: CASSFEDRGSYEQYF; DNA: TGTGCCAGCAGCTTCGAAGACAGGGGAAGCTACGAGCAGTACTTC
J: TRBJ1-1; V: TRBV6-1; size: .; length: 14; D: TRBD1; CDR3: CASSETGWDTEAFF; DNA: TGTGCCAGCAGTGAGACAGGGTGGGACACTGAAGCTTTCTTT
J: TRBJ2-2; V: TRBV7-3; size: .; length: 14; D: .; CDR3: CASSLVAITGELFF; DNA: TGTGCCAGCAGCTTAGTTGCGATCACCGGGGAGCTGTTTTTT
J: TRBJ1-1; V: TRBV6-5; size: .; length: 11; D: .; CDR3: CASSRGNEAFF; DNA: TGTGCCAGCAGTCGAGGGAATGAGGCTTTCTTT
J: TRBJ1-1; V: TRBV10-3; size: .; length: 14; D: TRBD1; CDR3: CATSGQGRNTEAFF; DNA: TGTGCCACCTCGGGACAGGGGAGGAACACTGAAGCTTTCTTT
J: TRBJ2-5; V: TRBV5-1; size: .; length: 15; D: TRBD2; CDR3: CASSVASGSSETQYF; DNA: TGCGCCAGCAGTGTAGCTAGCGGGAGTTCCGAGACCCAGTACTTC
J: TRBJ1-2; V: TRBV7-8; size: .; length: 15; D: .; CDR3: CASSLSAGEIYGYTF; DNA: TGTGCCAGCAGCTTAAGTGCCGGAGAGATTTATGGCTACACCTTC
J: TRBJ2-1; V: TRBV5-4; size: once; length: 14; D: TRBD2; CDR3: CASSPPSGSNEQFF; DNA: TGTGCCAGCAGCCCCCCTAGCGGGAGCAATGAGCAGTTCTTC
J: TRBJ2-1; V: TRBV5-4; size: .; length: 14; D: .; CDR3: CASSLTGAYNEQFF; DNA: TGTGCCAGCAGCTTGACCGGGGCCTACAATGAGCAGTTCTTC
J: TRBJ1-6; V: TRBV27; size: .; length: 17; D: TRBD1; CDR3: CASSLGTGSSYNSPLHF; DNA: TGTGCCAGCAGTCTCGGGACAGGGAGCTCCTATAATTCACCCCTCCACTTT
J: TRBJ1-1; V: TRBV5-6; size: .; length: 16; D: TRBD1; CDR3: CASSLGWTGVSTEAFF; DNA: TGTGCCAGCAGCTTGGGATGGACAGGGGTGAGCACTGAAGCTTTCTTT
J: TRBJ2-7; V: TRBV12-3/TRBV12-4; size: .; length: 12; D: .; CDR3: CASSTGSYEQYF; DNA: TGTGCCAGCAGCACAGGGTCCTACGAGCAGTACTTC
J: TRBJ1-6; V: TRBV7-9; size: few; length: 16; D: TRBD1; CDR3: CASSPGQVRGNSPLHF; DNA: TGTGCCAGCAGCCCGGGACAGGTACGCGGCAATTCACCCCTCCACTTT
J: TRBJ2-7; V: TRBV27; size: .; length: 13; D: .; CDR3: CASSLQGPYEQYF; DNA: TGTGCCAGCAGCCTTCAGGGGCCCTACGAGCAGTACTTC
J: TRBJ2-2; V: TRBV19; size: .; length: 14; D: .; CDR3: CASSIRPSAGELFF; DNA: TGTGCCAGTAGTATTCGTCCTAGCGCCGGGGAGCTGTTTTTT
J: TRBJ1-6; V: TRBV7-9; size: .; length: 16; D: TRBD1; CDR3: CASSFSGQGEGSPLHF; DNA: TGTGCCAGCAGCTTTTCCGGACAGGGGGAGGGTTCACCCCTCCACTTT
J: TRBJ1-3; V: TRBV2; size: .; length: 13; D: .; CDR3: CASRGEDGNTIYF; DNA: TGTGCCAGCAGGGGGGAGGATGGAAACACCATATATTTT
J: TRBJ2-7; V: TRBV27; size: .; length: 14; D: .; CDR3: CASSLSEGLYEQYF; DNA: TGTGCCAGCAGTTTATCTGAGGGTTTGTACGAGCAGTACTTC
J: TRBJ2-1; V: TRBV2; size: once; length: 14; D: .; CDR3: CAILNGGSYNEQFF; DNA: TGTGCCATCCTAAACGGGGGATCCTACAATGAGCAGTTCTTC
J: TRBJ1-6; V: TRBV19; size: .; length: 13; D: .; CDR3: CASSRQGNSPLHF; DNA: TGTGCCAGTAGTCGTCAGGGGAATTCACCCCTCCACTTT
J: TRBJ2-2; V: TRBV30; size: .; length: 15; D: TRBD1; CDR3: CVWSQGAKDTGELFF; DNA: TGTGTCTGGAGTCAGGGGGCAAAGGACACCGGGGAGCTGTTTTTT
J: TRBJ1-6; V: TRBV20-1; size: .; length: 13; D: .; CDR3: CSASMTEHSPLHF; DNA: TGCAGTGCTAGTATGACTGAACATTCACCCCTCCACTTT
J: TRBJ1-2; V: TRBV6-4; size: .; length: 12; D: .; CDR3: CASSDQRYGYTF; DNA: TGTGCCAGCAGTGACCAACGGTACGGCTACACCTTC
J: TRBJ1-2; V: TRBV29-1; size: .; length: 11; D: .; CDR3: CSVDSSYGYTF; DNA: TGCAGCGTTGATTCCAGCTATGGCTACACCTTC
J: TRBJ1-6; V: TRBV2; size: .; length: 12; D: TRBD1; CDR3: CASGDRDSPLHF; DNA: TGTGCCAGCGGGGACAGAGATTCACCCCTCCACTTT
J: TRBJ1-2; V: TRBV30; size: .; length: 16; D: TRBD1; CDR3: CAWSVDGQGGNYGYTF; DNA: TGTGCCTGGAGTGTTGACGGACAGGGGGGCAACTATGGCTACACCTTC
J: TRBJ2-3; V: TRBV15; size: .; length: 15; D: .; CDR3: CATSRYPSGADTQYF; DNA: TGTGCCACCAGCAGATACCCCTCAGGGGCAGATACGCAGTATTTT
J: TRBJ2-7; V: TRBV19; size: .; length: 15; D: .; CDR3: CASIPRAGPIYEQYF; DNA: TGTGCCAGTATCCCGCGCGCAGGGCCGATCTACGAGCAGTACTTC
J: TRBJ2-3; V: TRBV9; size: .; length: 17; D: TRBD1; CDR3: CASSVATGTGIADTQYF; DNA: TGTGCCAGCAGCGTTGCAACGGGGACAGGTATTGCAGATACGCAGTATTTT
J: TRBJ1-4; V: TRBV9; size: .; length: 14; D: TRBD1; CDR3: CASSVSQGSEKLFF; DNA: TGTGCCAGCAGCGTATCACAGGGGAGTGAAAAACTGTTTTTT
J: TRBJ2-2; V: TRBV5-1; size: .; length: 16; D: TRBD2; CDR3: CASSLESGVNTGELFF; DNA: TGCGCCAGCAGCTTGGAGAGCGGGGTGAACACCGGGGAGCTGTTTTTT
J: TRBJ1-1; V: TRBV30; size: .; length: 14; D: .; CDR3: CAWRWGGRYTEAFF; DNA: TGTGCCTGGAGATGGGGGGGCCGGTACACTGAAGCTTTCTTT
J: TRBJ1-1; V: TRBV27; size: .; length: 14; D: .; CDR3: CASRGSTGNTEAFF; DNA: TGTGCCAGCAGAGGCTCCACAGGGAACACTGAAGCTTTCTTT
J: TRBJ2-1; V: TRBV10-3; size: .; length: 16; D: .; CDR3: CAISESTPGTHNEQFF; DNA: TGTGCCATCAGTGAGTCGACTCCGGGAACCCACAATGAGCAGTTCTTC
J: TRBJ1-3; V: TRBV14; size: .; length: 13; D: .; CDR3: CASSQDFGNTIYF; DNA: TGTGCCAGCAGCCAGGACTTTGGAAACACCATATATTTT
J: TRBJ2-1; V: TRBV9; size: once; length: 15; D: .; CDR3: CASSERGDNYNEQFF; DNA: TGTGCCAGCAGCGAAAGAGGGGACAACTACAATGAGCAGTTCTTC
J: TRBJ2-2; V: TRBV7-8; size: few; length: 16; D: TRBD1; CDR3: CASSSRDRSNTGELFF; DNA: TGTGCCAGCAGCTCCCGGGACAGATCGAACACCGGGGAGCTGTTTTTT
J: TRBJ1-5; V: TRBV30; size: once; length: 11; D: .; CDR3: CAWSPYQPQHF; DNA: TGTGCCTGGAGCCCGTATCAGCCCCAGCATTTT
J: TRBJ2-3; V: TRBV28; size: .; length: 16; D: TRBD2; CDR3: CASSSGSRGGSYTQYF; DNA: TGTGCCAGCAGTTCGGGGAGCCGGGGGGGATCTTATACGCAGTATTTT